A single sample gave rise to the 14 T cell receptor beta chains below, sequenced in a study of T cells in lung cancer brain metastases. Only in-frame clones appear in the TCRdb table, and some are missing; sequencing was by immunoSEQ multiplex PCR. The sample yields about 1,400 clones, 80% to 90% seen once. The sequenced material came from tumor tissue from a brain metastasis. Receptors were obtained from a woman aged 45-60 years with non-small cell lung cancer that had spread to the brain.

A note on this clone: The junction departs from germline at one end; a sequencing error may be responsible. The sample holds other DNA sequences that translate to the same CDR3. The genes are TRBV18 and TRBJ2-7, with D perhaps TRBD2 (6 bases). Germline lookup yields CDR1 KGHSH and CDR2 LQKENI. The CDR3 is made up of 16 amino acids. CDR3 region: CASSPRFGTFDYEQYF. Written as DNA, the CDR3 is TGTGCCAGTTCACCTAGGTTCGGGACTTTTGACTACGAGCAGTACTTC.

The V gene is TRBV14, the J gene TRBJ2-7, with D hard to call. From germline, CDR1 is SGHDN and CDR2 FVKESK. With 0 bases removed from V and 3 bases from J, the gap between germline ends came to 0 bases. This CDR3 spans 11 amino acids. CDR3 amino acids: CASSQDYEQYF. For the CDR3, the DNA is TGTGCCAGCAGCCAAGACTACGAGCAGTACTTC.

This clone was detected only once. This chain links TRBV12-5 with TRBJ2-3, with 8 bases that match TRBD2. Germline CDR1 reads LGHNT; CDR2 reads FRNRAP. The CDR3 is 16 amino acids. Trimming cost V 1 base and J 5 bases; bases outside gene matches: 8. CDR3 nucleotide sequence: TGTGCTAGTGGTTTGGGAGTAGCGGGGAACAGAGATACGCAGTATTTT. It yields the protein CASGLGVAGNRDTQYF.

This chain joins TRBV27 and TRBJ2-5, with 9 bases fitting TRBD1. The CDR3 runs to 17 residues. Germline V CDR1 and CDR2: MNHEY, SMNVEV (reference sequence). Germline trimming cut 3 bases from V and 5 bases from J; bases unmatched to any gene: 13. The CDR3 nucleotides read TGTGCCAGCAGTTTCTCATTCCACAGGGGGCGCAGGGAGACCCAGTACTTC. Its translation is CASSFSFHRGRRETQYF.

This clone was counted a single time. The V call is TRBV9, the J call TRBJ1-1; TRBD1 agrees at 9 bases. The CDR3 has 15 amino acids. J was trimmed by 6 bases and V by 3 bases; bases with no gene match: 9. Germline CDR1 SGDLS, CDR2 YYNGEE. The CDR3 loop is CASSATGGHGAEAFF. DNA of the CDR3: TGTGCCAGCAGCGCAACAGGGGGCCATGGCGCTGAAGCTTTCTTT.

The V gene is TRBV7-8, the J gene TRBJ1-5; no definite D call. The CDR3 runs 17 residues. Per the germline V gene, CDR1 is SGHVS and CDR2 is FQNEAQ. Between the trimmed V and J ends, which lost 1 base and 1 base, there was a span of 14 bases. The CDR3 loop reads CASSLGVGPRSNQPQHF. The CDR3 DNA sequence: TGTGCCAGCAGCTTAGGTGTAGGGCCGCGGAGCAATCAGCCCCAGCATTTT.

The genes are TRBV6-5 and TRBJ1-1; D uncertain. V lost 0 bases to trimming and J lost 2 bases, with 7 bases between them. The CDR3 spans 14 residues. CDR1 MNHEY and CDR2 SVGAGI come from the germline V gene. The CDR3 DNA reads TGTGCCAGCAGTTACTCGGTGAGAAACACTGAAGCTTTCTTT. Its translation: CASSYSVRNTEAFF.

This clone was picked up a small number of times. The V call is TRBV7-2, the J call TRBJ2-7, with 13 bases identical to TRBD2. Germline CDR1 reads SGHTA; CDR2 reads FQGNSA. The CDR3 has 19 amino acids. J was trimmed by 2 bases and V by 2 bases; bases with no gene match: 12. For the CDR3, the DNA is TGTGCCAGCAGCTTACAAACCTCGGGACTAGCGGGAAGTGCCTACGAGCAGTACTTC. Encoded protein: CASSLQTSGLAGSAYEQYF.

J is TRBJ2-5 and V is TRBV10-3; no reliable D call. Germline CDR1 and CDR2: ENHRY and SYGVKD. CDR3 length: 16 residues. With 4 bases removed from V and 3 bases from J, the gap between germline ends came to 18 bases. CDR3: CAISGKQLPREETQYF. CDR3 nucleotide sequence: TGTGCCATCAGTGGGAAACAGCTCCCAAGGGAAGAGACCCAGTACTTC.

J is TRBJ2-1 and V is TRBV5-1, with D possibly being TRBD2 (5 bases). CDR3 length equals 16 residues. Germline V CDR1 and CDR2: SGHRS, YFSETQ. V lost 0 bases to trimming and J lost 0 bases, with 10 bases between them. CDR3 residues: CASSLGGSPSYNEQFF. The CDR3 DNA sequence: TGCGCCAGCAGCTTGGGTGGGAGCCCCTCCTACAATGAGCAGTTCTTC.

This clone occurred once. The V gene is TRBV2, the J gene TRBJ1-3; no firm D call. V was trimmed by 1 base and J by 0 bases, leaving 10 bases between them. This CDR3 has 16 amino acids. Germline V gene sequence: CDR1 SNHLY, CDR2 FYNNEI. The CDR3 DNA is TGTGCCAGCAGTGAAGTGGGTAGGAACTCTGGAAACACCATATATTTT. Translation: CASSEVGRNSGNTIYF.

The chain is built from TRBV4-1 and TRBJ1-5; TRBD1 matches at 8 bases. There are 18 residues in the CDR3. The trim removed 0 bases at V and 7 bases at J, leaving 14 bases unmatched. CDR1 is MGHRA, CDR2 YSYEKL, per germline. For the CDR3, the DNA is TGCGCCAGCAGCCAAGAGGCGGTGCGGACAGGGTCCAGGCAGCCCCAGCATTTT. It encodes CASSQEAVRTGSRQPQHF.

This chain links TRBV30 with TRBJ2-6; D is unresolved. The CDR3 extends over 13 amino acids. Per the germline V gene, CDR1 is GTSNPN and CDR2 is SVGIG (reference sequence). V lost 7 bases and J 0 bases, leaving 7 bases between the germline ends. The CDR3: CASVASGANVLTF. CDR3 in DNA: TGTGCCTCCGTAGCCTCTGGGGCCAACGTCCTGACTTTC. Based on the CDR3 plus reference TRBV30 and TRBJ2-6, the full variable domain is SQTIHQWPATLVQPVGSPLSLECTVEGTSNPNLYWYRQAAGRGLQLLFYSVGIGQISSEVPQNLSASRPQDRQFILSSKKLLLSDSGFYLCASVASGANVLTFGAGSRLTVL.

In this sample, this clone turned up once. The CDR3 reads CASSLGEGLAGGVGRDEQFF. The DNA of the CDR3 is TGTGCCAGCAGCTTAGGGGAAGGACTAGCGGGAGGCGTGGGCCGGGATGAGCAGTTCTTC. V usage is TRBV7-6 and J usage is TRBJ2-1, with 14 bases matching TRBD2. This CDR3 is built from 20 residues. CDR1 is SGHVS, CDR2 FNYEAQ, per germline. After removal of 1 base from V and 8 bases from J, the junction contained 16 bases not matched to a gene.